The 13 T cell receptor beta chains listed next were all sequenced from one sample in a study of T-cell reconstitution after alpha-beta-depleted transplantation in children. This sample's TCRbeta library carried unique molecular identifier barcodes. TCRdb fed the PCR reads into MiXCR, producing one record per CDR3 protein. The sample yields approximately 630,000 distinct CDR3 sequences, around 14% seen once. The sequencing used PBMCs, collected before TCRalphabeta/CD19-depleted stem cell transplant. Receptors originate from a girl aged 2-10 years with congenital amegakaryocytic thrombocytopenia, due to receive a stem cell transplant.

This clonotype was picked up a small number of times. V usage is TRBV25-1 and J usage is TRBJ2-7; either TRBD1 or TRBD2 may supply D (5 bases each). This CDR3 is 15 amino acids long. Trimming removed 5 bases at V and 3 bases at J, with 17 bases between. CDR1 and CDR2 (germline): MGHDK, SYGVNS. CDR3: CASSTYAGANYEQYF. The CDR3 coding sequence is TGTGCCAGCAGTACTTACGCCGGGGCTAACTACGAGCAGTACTTC.

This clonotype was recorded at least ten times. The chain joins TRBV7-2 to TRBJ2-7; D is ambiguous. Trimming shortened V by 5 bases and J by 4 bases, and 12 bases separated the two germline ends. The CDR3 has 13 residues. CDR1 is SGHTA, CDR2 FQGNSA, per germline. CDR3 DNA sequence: TGTGCCAGCAGCCTACGGATTCGTTACGAGCAGTACTTC. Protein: CASSLRIRYEQYF. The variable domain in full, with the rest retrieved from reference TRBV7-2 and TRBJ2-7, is GAGVSQSPSNKVTEKGKDVELRCDPISGHTALYWYRQSLGQGLEFLIYFQGNSAPDKSGLPSDRFSAERTGGSVSTLTIQRTQQEDSAVYLCASSLRIRYEQYFGPGTRLTVT.

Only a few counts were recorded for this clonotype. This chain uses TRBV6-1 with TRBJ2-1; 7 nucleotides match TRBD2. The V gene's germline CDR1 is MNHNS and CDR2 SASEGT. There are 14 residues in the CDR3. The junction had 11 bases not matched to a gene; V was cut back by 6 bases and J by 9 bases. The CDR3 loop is CASRRDGLGLEQFF. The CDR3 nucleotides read TGTGCCAGCAGGAGGGATGGACTAGGTCTTGAGCAGTTCTTC.

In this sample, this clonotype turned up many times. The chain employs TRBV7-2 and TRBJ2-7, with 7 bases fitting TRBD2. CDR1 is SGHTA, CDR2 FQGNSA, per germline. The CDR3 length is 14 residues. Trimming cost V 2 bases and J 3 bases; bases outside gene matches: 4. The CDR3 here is CASSLWRESYEQYF. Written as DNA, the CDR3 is TGTGCCAGCAGCTTATGGCGGGAGAGCTACGAGCAGTACTTC.

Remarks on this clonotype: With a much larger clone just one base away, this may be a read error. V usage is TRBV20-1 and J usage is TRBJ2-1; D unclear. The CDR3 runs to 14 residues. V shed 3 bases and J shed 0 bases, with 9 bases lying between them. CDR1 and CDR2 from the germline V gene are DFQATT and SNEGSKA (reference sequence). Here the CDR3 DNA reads TGCAGTGCTAGCCCACTGATCTCCTACAATGAGCAGTTCTTC. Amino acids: CSASPLISYNEQFF.

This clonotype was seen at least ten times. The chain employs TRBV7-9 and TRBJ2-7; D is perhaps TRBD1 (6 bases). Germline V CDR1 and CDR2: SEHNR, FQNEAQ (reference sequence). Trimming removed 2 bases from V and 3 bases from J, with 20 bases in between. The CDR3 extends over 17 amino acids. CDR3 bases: TGTGCCAGCAGCTTATTCTCGGACCCCAGACAGGACTACGAGCAGTACTTC. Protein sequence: CASSLFSDPRQDYEQYF.

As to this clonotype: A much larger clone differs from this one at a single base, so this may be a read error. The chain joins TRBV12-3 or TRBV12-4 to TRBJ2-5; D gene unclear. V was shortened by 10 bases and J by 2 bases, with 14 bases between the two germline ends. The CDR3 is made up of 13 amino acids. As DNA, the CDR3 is TGTGCCAACAAGTACAGTAAACAAGAGACCCAGTACTTC. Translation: CANKYSKQETQYF.

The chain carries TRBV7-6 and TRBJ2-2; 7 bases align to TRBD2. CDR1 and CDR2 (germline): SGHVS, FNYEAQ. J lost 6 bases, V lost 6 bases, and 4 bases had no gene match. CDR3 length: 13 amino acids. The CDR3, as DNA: TGTGCCAGCAGAACCCGGGGGGCCGGGGAGCTGTTTTTT. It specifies CASRTRGAGELFF. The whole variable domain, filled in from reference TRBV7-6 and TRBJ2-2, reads GAGVSQSPRYKVTKRGQDVALRCDPISGHVSLYWYRQALGQGPEFLTYFNYEAQQDKSGLPNDRFSAERPEGSISTLTIQRTEQRDSAMYRCASRTRGAGELFFGEGSRLTVL.

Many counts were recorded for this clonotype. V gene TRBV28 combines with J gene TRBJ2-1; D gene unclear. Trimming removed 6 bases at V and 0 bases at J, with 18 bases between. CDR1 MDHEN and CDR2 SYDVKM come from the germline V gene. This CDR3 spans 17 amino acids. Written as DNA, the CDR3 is TGTGCCAGCAGCTCTTCTCTCCGGGCTATCTCCTACAATGAGCAGTTCTTC. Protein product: CASSSSLRAISYNEQFF.

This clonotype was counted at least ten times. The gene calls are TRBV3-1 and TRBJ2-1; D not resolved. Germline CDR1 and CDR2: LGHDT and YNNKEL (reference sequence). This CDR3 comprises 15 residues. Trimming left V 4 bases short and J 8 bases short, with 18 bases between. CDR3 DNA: TGTGCCAGCAGCCCACCTGGTAGGGTCTGGGATGAGCAGTTCTTC. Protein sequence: CASSPPGRVWDEQFF.

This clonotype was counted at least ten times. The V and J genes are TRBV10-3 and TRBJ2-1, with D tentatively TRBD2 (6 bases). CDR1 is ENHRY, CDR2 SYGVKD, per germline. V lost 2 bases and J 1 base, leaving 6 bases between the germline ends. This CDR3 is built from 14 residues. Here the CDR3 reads CAISERGSYNEQFF. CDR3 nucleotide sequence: TGTGCCATCAGTGAGCGGGGGTCCTACAATGAGCAGTTCTTC.

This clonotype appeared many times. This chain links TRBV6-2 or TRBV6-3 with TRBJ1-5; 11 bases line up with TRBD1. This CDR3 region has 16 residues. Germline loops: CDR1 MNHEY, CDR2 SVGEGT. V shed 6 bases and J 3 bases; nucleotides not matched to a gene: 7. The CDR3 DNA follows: TGTGCCAGCAGCCCCGGGACAGGGGGGAACAATCAGCCCCAGCATTTT. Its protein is CASSPGTGGNNQPQHF.

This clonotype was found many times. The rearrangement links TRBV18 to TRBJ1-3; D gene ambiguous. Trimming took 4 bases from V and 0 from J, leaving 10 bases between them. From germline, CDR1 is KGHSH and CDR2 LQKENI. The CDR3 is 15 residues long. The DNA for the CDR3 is TGTGCCAGCTCACTGGAACAGTCCTCTGGAAACACCATATATTTT. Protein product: CASSLEQSSGNTIYF.